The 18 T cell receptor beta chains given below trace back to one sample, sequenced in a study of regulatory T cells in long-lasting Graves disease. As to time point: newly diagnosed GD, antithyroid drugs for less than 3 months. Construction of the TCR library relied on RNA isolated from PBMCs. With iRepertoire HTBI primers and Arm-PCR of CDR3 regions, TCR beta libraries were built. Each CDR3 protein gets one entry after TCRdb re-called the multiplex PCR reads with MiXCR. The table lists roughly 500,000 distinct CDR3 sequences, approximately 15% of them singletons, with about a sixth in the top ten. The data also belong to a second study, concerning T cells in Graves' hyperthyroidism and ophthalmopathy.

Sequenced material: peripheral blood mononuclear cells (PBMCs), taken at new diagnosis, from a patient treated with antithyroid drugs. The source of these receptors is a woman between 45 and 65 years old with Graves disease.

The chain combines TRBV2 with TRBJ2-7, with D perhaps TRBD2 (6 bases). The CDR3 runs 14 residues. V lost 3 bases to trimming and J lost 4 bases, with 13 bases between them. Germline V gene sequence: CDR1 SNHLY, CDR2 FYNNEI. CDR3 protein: CASSDGGILYEQYF. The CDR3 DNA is TGTGCCAGCAGTGATGGGGGGATCCTATACGAGCAGTACTTC.

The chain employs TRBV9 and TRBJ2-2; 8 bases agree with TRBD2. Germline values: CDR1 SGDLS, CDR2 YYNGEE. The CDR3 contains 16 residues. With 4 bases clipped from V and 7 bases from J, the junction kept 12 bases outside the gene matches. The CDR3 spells CASSSLGTSLGGELFF. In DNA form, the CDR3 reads TGTGCCAGCAGCTCCCTGGGGACTAGTTTGGGCGGGGAGCTGTTTTTT.

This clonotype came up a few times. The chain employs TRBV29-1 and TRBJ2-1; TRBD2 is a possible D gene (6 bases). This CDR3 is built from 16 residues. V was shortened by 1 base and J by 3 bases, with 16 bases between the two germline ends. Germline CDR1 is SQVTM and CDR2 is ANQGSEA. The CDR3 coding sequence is TGCAGCGTTGAAGGGTCAGCGGGCGCTTTCTACAATGAGCAGTTCTTC. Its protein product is CSVEGSAGAFYNEQFF.

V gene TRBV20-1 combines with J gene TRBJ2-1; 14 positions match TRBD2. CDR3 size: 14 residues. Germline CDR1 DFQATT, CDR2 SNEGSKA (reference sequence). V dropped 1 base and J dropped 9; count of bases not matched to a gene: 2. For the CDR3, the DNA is TGCAGTGCTAGAGGACTAGCGGGAGGGGGTGAGCAGTTCTTC. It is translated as CSARGLAGGGEQFF.

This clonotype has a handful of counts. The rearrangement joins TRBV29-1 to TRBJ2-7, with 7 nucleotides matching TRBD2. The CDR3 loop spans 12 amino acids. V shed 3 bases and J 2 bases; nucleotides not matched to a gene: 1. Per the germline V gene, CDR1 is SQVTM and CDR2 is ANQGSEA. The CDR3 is CSVEGGAYEQYF. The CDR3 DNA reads TGCAGCGTTGAGGGGGGGGCCTACGAGCAGTACTTC.

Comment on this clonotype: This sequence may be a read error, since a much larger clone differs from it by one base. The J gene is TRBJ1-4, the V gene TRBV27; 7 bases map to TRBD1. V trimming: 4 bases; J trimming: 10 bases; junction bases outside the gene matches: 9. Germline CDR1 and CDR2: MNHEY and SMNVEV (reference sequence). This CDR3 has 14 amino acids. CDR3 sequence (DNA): TGTGCCAGCAGTTCAGGGGGGTTGGATGGAAAACTGTTTTTT. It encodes CASSSGGLDGKLFF.

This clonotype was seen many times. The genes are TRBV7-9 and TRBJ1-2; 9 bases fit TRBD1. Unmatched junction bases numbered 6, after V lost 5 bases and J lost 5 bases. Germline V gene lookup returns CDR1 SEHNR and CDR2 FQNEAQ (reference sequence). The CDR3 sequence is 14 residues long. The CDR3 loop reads CASSPKGTGYGYTF. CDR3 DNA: TGTGCCAGCAGCCCTAAGGGGACAGGGTATGGCTACACCTTC.

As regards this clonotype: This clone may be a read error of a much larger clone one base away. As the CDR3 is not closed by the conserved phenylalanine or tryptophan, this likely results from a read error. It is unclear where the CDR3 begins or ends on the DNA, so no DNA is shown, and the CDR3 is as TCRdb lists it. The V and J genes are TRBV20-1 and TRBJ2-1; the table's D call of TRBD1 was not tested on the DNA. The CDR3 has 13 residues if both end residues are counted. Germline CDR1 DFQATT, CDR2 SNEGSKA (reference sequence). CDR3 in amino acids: CSARHTVDSGELC.

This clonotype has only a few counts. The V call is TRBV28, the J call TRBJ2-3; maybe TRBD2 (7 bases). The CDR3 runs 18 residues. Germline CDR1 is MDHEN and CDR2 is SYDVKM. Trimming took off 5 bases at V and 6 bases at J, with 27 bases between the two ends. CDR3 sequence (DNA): TGTGCCAGCAGTCCGGAAACAGGGACTACCGGCATGTTCGATACGCAGTATTTT. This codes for CASSPETGTTGMFDTQYF.

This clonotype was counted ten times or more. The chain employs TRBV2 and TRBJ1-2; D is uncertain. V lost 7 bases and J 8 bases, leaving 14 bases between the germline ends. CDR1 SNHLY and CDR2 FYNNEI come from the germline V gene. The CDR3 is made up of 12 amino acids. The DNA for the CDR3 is TGTGCCAGCACGGGAGTAGGGTTGGGCTACACCTTC. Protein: CASTGVGLGYTF. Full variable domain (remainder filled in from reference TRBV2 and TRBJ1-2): EPEVTQTPSHQVTQMGQEVILRCVPISNHLYFYWYRQILGQKVEFLVSFYNNEISEKSEIFDDQFSVERPDGSNFTLKIRSTKLEDSAMYFCASTGVGLGYTFGSGTRLTVV.

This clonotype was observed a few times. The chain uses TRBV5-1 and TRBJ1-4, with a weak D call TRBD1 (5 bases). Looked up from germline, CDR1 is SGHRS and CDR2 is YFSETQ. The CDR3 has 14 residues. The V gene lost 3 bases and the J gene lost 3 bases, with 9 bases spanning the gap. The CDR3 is CASSSGTPNEKLFF. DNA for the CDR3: TGCGCCAGCAGCTCCGGGACGCCTAATGAAAAACTGTTTTTT.

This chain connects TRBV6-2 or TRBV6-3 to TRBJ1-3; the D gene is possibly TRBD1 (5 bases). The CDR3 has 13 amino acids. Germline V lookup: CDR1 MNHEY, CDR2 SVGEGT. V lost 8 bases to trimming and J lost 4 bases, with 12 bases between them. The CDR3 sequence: CASASGEGNTIYF. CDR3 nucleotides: TGTGCCAGCGCCTCGGGGGAAGGAAACACCATATATTTT.

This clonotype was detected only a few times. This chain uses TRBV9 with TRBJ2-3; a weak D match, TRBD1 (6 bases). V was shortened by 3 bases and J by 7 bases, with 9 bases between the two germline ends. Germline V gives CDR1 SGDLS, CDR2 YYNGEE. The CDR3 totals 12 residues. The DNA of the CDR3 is TGTGCCAGCAGCGACCAGGGGTATACGCAGTATTTT. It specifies CASSDQGYTQYF.

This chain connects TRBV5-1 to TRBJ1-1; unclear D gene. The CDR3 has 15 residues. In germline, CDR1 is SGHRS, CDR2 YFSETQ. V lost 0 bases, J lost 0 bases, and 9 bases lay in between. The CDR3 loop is CASSLERALNTEAFF. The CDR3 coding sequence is TGCGCCAGCAGCTTGGAGCGGGCCTTGAACACTGAAGCTTTCTTT.

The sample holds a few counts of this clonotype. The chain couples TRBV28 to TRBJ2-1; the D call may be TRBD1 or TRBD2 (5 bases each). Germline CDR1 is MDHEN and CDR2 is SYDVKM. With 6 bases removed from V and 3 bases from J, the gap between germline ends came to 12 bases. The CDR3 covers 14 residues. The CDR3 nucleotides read TGTGCCAGCAGGAGGGGCGGGCACTACAATGAGCAGTTCTTC. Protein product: CASRRGGHYNEQFF.

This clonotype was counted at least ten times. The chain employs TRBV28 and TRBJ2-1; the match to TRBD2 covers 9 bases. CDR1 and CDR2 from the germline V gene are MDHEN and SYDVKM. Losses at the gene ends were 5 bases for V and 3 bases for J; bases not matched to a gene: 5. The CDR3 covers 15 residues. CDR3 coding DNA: TGTGCCAGCAGTCCCAGCGGGAGGTTCTACAATGAGCAGTTCTTC. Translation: CASSPSGRFYNEQFF.

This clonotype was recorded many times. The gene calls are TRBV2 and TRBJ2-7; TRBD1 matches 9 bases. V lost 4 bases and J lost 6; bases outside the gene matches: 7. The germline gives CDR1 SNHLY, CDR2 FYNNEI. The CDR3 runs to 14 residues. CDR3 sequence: CASSAGTGPGEQYF. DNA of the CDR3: TGTGCCAGCAGTGCCGGGACAGGGCCCGGCGAGCAGTACTTC.

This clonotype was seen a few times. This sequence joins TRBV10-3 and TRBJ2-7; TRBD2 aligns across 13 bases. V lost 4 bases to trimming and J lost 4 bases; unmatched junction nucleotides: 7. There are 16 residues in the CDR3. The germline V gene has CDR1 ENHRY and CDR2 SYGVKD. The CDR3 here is CAISAGGLAGVYEQYF. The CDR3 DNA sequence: TGTGCCATCAGTGCGGGAGGACTAGCGGGAGTTTACGAGCAGTACTTC.